A selection of T cell receptor beta chains follows, all from one sample in a study of beta chain features in type 1 diabetes. Generated by immunoSEQ multiplex PCR, the TCRdb table keeps only in-frame clones and is missing some. The sample records 70,000 to 95,000 clones, roughly 30% being singletons. The specimen was stem cell memory CD4+ T cells from blood. These receptors all come from a woman aged 18-35 years in good health. The CDR3 runs from the conserved cysteine through the conserved F or W. A D gene is named only where the DNA matches it firmly. Clone sizes are given selectively: once, few, many, or a class where the clone is expanded.

d_call,v_call,clone_size,j_call,cdr3_nt,cdr3_aa
.,TRBV7-2,few,TRBJ2-3,TGTGCCAGCAGCTTAGCACGGGGGACAGATACGCAGTATTTT,CASSLARGTDTQYF
.,TRBV6-4,.,TRBJ1-1,TGTGCCAGCAGTTTTGGGCAGGGTGTGGCTGAAGCTTTCTTT,CASSFGQGVAEAFF
TRBD2,TRBV11-3,few,TRBJ2-5,TGTGCCAGCAGCTCCCGCCGGGGGCTAGCGGGAGGGTTAGGGGAGACCCAGTACTTC,CASSSRRGLAGGLGETQYF
.,TRBV2,.,TRBJ2-5,TGTGCCAGCAGCGAAAACAGGCAAGAGACCCAGTACTTC,CASSENRQETQYF
TRBD1,TRBV6-5,.,TRBJ2-7,TGTGCCACCAAACCGGGACAGGGGGACTACGAGCAGTACTTC,CATKPGQGDYEQYF
TRBD2,TRBV5-1,few,TRBJ2-3,TGCGCCAGCAGCCCCACACTAGCGGTGGGGGCGGATACGCAGTATTTT,CASSPTLAVGADTQYF
TRBD2,TRBV4-2,.,TRBJ2-1,TGTGCCAGCAGCCAACCCGCGGGGGGCGCCTACAATGAGCAGTTCTTC,CASSQPAGGAYNEQFF
TRBD1,TRBV6-5,.,TRBJ1-1,TGTGCCAGCAGTCCTCGGGACAGCAACACTGAAGCTTTCTTT,CASSPRDSNTEAFF
.,TRBV11-2,few,TRBJ1-1,TGTGCCAGCAGCCGACTCAGGGAAACTGAAGCTTTCTTT,CASSRLRETEAFF
TRBD2,TRBV7-2,few,TRBJ2-5,TGTGCCAGCAGCTTCCAACTAGCGGGGGGCCAAGAGACCCAGTACTTC,CASSFQLAGGQETQYF
TRBD2,TRBV30,few,TRBJ2-3,TGTGCCTGGAGTGTAGCGGGAGCACCAGATACGCAGTATTTT,CAWSVAGAPDTQYF
TRBD2,TRBV7-2,.,TRBJ2-3,TGTGCCAGCAGCCCCCTCGAGCGGGGGAGCACAGATACGCAGTATTTT,CASSPLERGSTDTQYF
.,TRBV6-5,.,TRBJ1-4,TGTGCCAGCAGTTCTGTTAATGAAAAACTGTTTTTT,CASSSVNEKLFF
.,TRBV5-1,.,TRBJ1-2,TGCGCCAGCAGCTTGACAGTAAACTATGGCTACACCTTC,CASSLTVNYGYTF
.,TRBV11-2,.,TRBJ2-7,TGTGCCAGCAGCGGGCAGCCCACCTCCTACGAGCAGTACTTC,CASSGQPTSYEQYF
TRBD1,TRBV29-1,.,TRBJ1-2,TGCAGCGTTGGAGAGGGGGCGTATGGCTACACCTTC,CSVGEGAYGYTF
.,TRBV30,few,TRBJ1-1,TGTGCCTGGAGTGCAGAGAACACTGAAGCTTTCTTT,CAWSAENTEAFF
.,TRBV5-1,.,TRBJ2-3,TGCGCCAGCAGCCCCGGGACAAACACAGATACGCAGTATTTT,CASSPGTNTDTQYF
.,TRBV6-6,.,TRBJ1-6,TGTGCCAGCAGGAGAAACCGGGATTTAAATTCACCCCTCCACTTT,CASRRNRDLNSPLHF
.,TRBV20-1,.,TRBJ2-3,TGCAGTCTAAAGTCGGATACGCAGTATTTT,CSLKSDTQYF
.,TRBV7-2,.,TRBJ1-2,TGTGCCAGCAGCTTATCGGGCAGGGCCGACTATGGCTACACCTTC,CASSLSGRADYGYTF
.,TRBV5-4,.,TRBJ2-7,TGTGCCAGCAGTCCCGGAGGCGGGCCCAGCTCCTACGAGCAGTACTTC,CASSPGGGPSSYEQYF
.,TRBV19,few,TRBJ2-5,TGTGCCAGTAGTATGGGGCAGGGGATGAAAGGAGAGACCCAGTACTTC,CASSMGQGMKGETQYF
TRBD1,TRBV7-9,.,TRBJ1-1,TGTGCCAGCAGCTCAGACAGGGGTTTTATGAACACTGAAGCTTTCTTT,CASSSDRGFMNTEAFF
.,TRBV18,.,TRBJ1-3,TGTGCCAGCTCACCTTTTCCTGGGGCTTTCTCTGGAAACACCATATATTTT,CASSPFPGAFSGNTIYF
TRBD1,TRBV2,few,TRBJ2-5,TGTGCCAGCTTCCGGGACAGGGGGGAAGAGACCCAGTACTTC,CASFRDRGEETQYF
.,TRBV15,.,TRBJ2-3,TGTGCCACCAGCAGAGGACTGGTAAACGCAGATACGCAGTATTTT,CATSRGLVNADTQYF
.,TRBV6-5,.,TRBJ2-3,TGTGCCAGCAGTTACCTGGATACGCAGTATTTT,CASSYLDTQYF
TRBD2,TRBV30,.,TRBJ2-1,TGTGCCTGGAGTGTCAGCCCCTTTACTAGCGGATCCCACAATGAGCAGTTCTTC,CAWSVSPFTSGSHNEQFF
TRBD2,TRBV5-6,.,TRBJ2-1,TGTGCCAGCAGAACTAGCGGAGGTACAATTGAGCAGTTCTTC,CASRTSGGTIEQFF
.,TRBV5-4,.,TRBJ1-6,TGTGCCAGCAGCTTGGACCAGATCAATTCACCCCTCCACTTT,CASSLDQINSPLHF
.,TRBV5-1,.,TRBJ1-4,TGCGCCAGCAAAACAGGGCTAACTAATGAAAAACTGTTTTTT,CASKTGLTNEKLFF
.,TRBV5-1,.,TRBJ2-7,TGCGCCAGCAGGTATCGAGGAGTGGGAGGCTACGAGCAGTACTTC,CASRYRGVGGYEQYF
.,TRBV13,.,TRBJ2-7,TGTGCCAGCAGCTTAAGGGGGGGGACCTCGGAGGGGCAGTACTTC,CASSLRGGTSEGQYF
TRBD2,TRBV4-1,few,TRBJ2-7,TGCGCCAGCAGCCTTCGCAGCGGGGGGACCTACGAGCAGTACTTC,CASSLRSGGTYEQYF
.,TRBV5-1,.,TRBJ1-3,TGCGCCAGCAGCTCGAGCTCTGGAAACACCATATATTTT,CASSSSSGNTIYF
TRBD1,TRBV19,.,TRBJ1-4,TGTGCCAGTAGTAGGGGACAGGGTAAAGAAAAACTGTTTTTT,CASSRGQGKEKLFF
.,TRBV19,.,TRBJ1-2,TGTGCCAGTAGTCCCCTCAGGGGTAGGTATGGCTACACCTTC,CASSPLRGRYGYTF
.,TRBV30,.,TRBJ1-2,TGTGCCTGGCGGAGTCCTGCGGGGAGGTATGGCTACACCTTC,CAWRSPAGRYGYTF
.,TRBV5-1,.,TRBJ2-2,TGCGCCAGCAGCTTGGAAATAGTTTCCGGGGAGCTGTTTTTT,CASSLEIVSGELFF
TRBD2,TRBV2,once,TRBJ2-1,TGTGCCAGTGGGGAGGGGTCGAGCTCCTACAATGAGCAGTTCTTC,CASGEGSSSYNEQFF
.,TRBV4-2,.,TRBJ2-5,TGTGCCAGCAGCCAAGATTCAGGGAAAGAGACCCAGTACTTC,CASSQDSGKETQYF
.,TRBV5-1,few,TRBJ2-5,TGCGCCAGCAGCCTCCCAGTCCAAGAGACCCAGTACTTC,CASSLPVQETQYF
.,TRBV5-5,.,TRBJ2-1,TGTGCCAGCAGCCTACAGGTGGATGAGCAGTTCTTC,CASSLQVDEQFF
.,TRBV19,.,TRBJ2-1,TGTGCCAGTAGTACAGCGCGTACCGACAATGAGCAGTTCTTC,CASSTARTDNEQFF
TRBD1,TRBV11-2,.,TRBJ2-3,TGTGCCAGCAGCTCCCGAGGTGGACAGGGGGCAGATACGCAGTATTTT,CASSSRGGQGADTQYF
.,TRBV2,.,TRBJ1-2,TGTGCCAGCAGTGAAGTGGGAGGGGCGTTAGGGGGCTACACCTTC,CASSEVGGALGGYTF
TRBD2,TRBV7-2,.,TRBJ2-5,TGTGCCAGCAGCTTAGTAGGGACTAGCCACCAAGAGACCCAGTACTTC,CASSLVGTSHQETQYF
.,TRBV7-8,.,TRBJ2-3,TGTGCCAGCAGCCACAGAGCCCCAGCGGCGACTGGGGATACGCAGTATTTT,CASSHRAPAATGDTQYF
TRBD1,TRBV6-5,.,TRBJ2-5,TGTGCCAGCAGTTACTCTGGGACAGGAGCCCAAGAGACCCAGTACTTC,CASSYSGTGAQETQYF
.,TRBV7-2,few,TRBJ2-7,TGTGCCAGCAGCTCCTCCCTTGACAGAGAGCAGTACTTC,CASSSSLDREQYF
TRBD1,TRBV7-9,.,TRBJ2-7,TGTGCCAGCAGCTTAGCGACAGGGGCGGCCTACGAGCAGTACTTC,CASSLATGAAYEQYF
.,TRBV7-6,few,TRBJ2-7,TGTGCCAGCAGCTTAGATGCCCCGGGGGAGCAGTACTTC,CASSLDAPGEQYF
.,TRBV23-1,.,TRBJ2-5,TGCGCCAGCAAACTATATTACCCCACCCAAGAGACCCAGTACTTC,CASKLYYPTQETQYF
TRBD1,TRBV11-2,.,TRBJ1-2,TGTGCCAGCGCTCCCATGGCAGGGGGCGACTATGGCTACACCTTC,CASAPMAGGDYGYTF
TRBD1,TRBV10-3,.,TRBJ2-1,TGTGCCATCAGCCGACAGGGTGCCTACAATGAGCAGTTCTTC,CAISRQGAYNEQFF
.,TRBV13,few,TRBJ1-1,TGTGCCAGCAGCTCCCCAGAGACACGGAACACTGAAGCTTTCTTT,CASSSPETRNTEAFF